One sample yielded the 13 T cell receptor beta chains listed below, sequenced in a study of cytomegalovirus exposure and HLA in healthy donors. Sequencing used immunoSEQ multiplex PCR; TCRdb keeps in-frame clones, though not all of them. The sample lists some 350,000 clones; roughly nine tenths were seen once. Input material: PBMCs. These TCRs come from a woman in her thirties in good health and CMV-seropositive.

The chain links TRBV2 to TRBJ2-1; tentative D call: TRBD1 (6 bases). V lost 6 bases to trimming and J lost 0 bases, with 12 bases between them. The germline CDR1 and CDR2 sequences are SNHLY and FYNNEI. This CDR3 region has 15 residues. The CDR3 protein is CASRMDSSSYNEQFF. CDR3 in DNA: TGTGCCAGCAGAATGGACAGCAGCTCCTACAATGAGCAGTTCTTC.

The chain couples TRBV4-3 to TRBJ2-3, with D hard to call. This CDR3 comprises 15 residues. The V and J ends lost 0 bases and 0 bases respectively, with 7 bases between them. CDR1 and CDR2 from the germline V gene are LGHNA and YSLEER. DNA of the CDR3: TGCGCCAGCAGCCAAGATCTGGGAAGCACAGATACGCAGTATTTT. Translated, it gives CASSQDLGSTDTQYF.

This clone was seen only a few times. This rearrangement joins TRBV19 to TRBJ1-1; D gene ambiguous. The CDR3 covers 13 residues. The ends were cut back, 6 bases at V and 1 base at J, with 9 bases in the middle. Germline lookup yields CDR1 LNHDA and CDR2 SQIVND (reference sequence). The CDR3 nucleotides are TGTGCCAGTAGATTGGGAGAGAACACTGAAGCTTTCTTT. Amino acid sequence: CASRLGENTEAFF.

As DNA, the CDR3 is TGTGCCAGCAGCCGACTAGCGGGAGGGGATGAGCAGTTCTTC. This encodes CASSRLAGGDEQFF. This chain joins TRBV27 and TRBJ2-1; 14 bases agree with TRBD2. J lost 8 bases, V lost 6 bases, and 3 bases had no gene match. The length of the CDR3 is 14 residues. Germline CDR1 is MNHEY and CDR2 is SMNVEV (reference sequence).

This clone has just a few counts. The chain recombines TRBV7-9 with TRBJ1-1; TRBD1 matches at 7 bases. The CDR3 is made up of 14 amino acids. J lost 1 base, V lost 3 bases, and 2 bases had no gene match. From germline, CDR1 is SEHNR and CDR2 FQNEAQ (reference sequence). This chain's CDR3 is CASSFAGGNTEAFF. In DNA, the CDR3 is TGTGCCAGCAGCTTTGCAGGGGGGAACACTGAAGCTTTCTTT.

This clone came up a few times. The chain links TRBV4-2 to TRBJ1-5; 8 bases match TRBD1. The CDR3 totals 15 residues. With V trimmed by 3 bases and J by 7 bases, 8 bases remained unmatched. The germline V gene encodes CDR1 LGHNA and CDR2 YNFKEQ. The CDR3 DNA is TGTGCCAGCAGCCAGGACACAGGGGGAAGGCAGCCCCAGCATTTT. Protein: CASSQDTGGRQPQHF.

This clone was recorded once. The chain links TRBV7-9 to TRBJ2-7; 7 bases fit TRBD1. The junction had 13 bases not matched to a gene; V was cut back by 5 bases and J by 3 bases. Germline CDR1 and CDR2: SEHNR and FQNEAQ (reference sequence). The CDR3 loop spans 16 amino acids. CDR3 bases: TGTGCCAGCAGCCCTCGGACTGGAGGACAGGACTACGAGCAGTACTTC. Encoded protein: CASSPRTGGQDYEQYF.

The CDR3 reads CATSSSRTSKLWAQYF. The DNA for the CDR3 is TGTGCCACCAGCAGCTCCAGAACTTCAAAGCTGTGGGCCCAGTACTTC. The chain uses TRBV15 and TRBJ2-5, with unresolved D. The CDR3 contains 16 residues. Germline CDR1 and CDR2: LNHNV and YYDKDF (reference sequence). V was cut by 3 bases and J by 9 bases, with 23 bases left in between.

CDR3 sequence (DNA): TGTGCCAGCAAGATGGACGGAAGCTCCTACGAGCAGTACTTC. Encoded protein: CASKMDGSSYEQYF. The chain has TRBV2 and TRBJ2-7; D remains ambiguous. V shed 7 bases and J shed 0 bases, with 13 bases lying between them. The CDR3 length is 14 residues. The germline V gene encodes CDR1 SNHLY and CDR2 FYNNEI.

The rearrangement joins TRBV4-2 to TRBJ2-1, with D perhaps matching TRBD2 (6 bases). This CDR3 spans 14 amino acids. CDR1 is LGHNA, CDR2 YNFKEQ, per germline. Trimming took 5 bases from V and 6 from J, leaving 14 bases between them. The CDR3 here is CASSDTSSGNEQFF. CDR3 sequence (DNA): TGTGCCAGCAGCGATACTAGCTCTGGCAATGAGCAGTTCTTC.

Concerning this clone itself: Other DNA sequences in this specimen translate into the identical CDR3. The chain combines TRBV30 with TRBJ1-5; D gene unclear. The CDR3 has 15 amino acids. The germline V gene encodes CDR1 GTSNPN and CDR2 SVGIG (reference sequence). V was shortened by 0 bases and J by 4 bases, with 13 bases between the two germline ends. CDR3 nucleotide sequence: TGTGCCTGGAGTGTACAAGGAGGGTCGAATCAGCCCCAGCATTTT. This sequence encodes CAWSVQGGSNQPQHF.

V and J are TRBV14 and TRBJ1-2; D ambiguous. The V gene lost 1 base and the J gene lost 3 bases, with 6 bases spanning the gap. Per germline, CDR1 SGHDN and CDR2 FVKESK. The CDR3 runs to 13 residues. The CDR3 reads CASSQGPYYGYTF. The CDR3 nucleotides are TGTGCCAGCAGCCAAGGGCCATACTATGGCTACACCTTC. The variable domain in full, with the rest retrieved from reference TRBV14 and TRBJ1-2, is EAGVTQFPSHSVIEKGQTVTLRCDPISGHDNLYWYRRVMGKEIKFLLHFVKESKQDESGMPNNRFLAERTGGTYSTLKVQPAELEDSGVYFCASSQGPYYGYTFGSGTRLTVV.

The rearrangement links TRBV9 to TRBJ1-6; 8 positions match TRBD1. Trimming took 3 bases from V and 7 from J; bases not matched to a gene: 0. The CDR3 length is 13 residues. The germline CDR1 and CDR2 sequences are SGDLS and YYNGEE. CDR3 bases: TGTGCCAGCAGCGGACAGGGGAATTCACCCCTCCACTTT. It specifies CASSGQGNSPLHF.